The 9 T cell receptor beta chains below all came from one sample that was sequenced in a study of blood T cell repertoires in COVID-19. TCRdb keeps only in-frame clones here, not all; method: immunoSEQ multiplex PCR. The top ten hold around a quarter of the sample, which has over 100,000 clones, 84% seen once. The material sequenced was peripheral blood. These TCRs come from a man between 60 and 75 years old with acute or convalescent COVID-19.

The CDR3 sequence: CASSWWQAYNEQFF. CDR3 coding DNA: TGTGCCAGCAGTTGGTGGCAGGCCTACAATGAGCAGTTCTTC. The V gene is TRBV2, the J gene TRBJ2-1; no firm D call. This CDR3 contains 14 residues. The ends were cut back, 5 bases at V and 2 bases at J, with 10 bases in the middle. The germline gives CDR1 SNHLY, CDR2 FYNNEI.

CDR3: CASSQARGGNTEAFF. The CDR3 DNA reads TGTGCCAGCAGCCAAGCGAGGGGAGGGAACACTGAAGCTTTCTTT. The J gene is TRBJ1-1, the V gene TRBV14; TRBD1 is a possible D gene (5 bases). The V and J ends lost 1 base and 1 base respectively, with 10 bases between them. Germline lookup yields CDR1 SGHDN and CDR2 FVKESK. This CDR3 has 15 residues. The variable domain in full, with the rest retrieved from reference TRBV14 and TRBJ1-1, is EAGVTQFPSHSVIEKGQTVTLRCDPISGHDNLYWYRRVMGKEIKFLLHFVKESKQDESGMPNNRFLAERTGGTYSTLKVQPAELEDSGVYFCASSQARGGNTEAFFGQGTRLTVV.

V is TRBV10-3 and J is TRBJ2-5, with TRBD2 matching over 10 bases. The CDR3 length is 18 residues. V lost 8 bases to trimming and J lost 2 bases; unmatched junction nucleotides: 17. Germline V gives CDR1 ENHRY, CDR2 SYGVKD. The CDR3 DNA reads TGTGCCATCTCCCCCCGCCTAGCGGGAGAGGACATACAAGAGACCCAGTACTTC. Amino acid sequence: CAISPRLAGEDIQETQYF.

The chain joins TRBV2 to TRBJ2-1; 9 bases are a match to TRBD2. Unmatched junction bases numbered 11, after V lost 6 bases and J lost 8 bases. Per the germline V gene, CDR1 is SNHLY and CDR2 is FYNNEI. The CDR3 extends over 15 amino acids. The CDR3 sequence: CASRKSREGNHEQFF. As DNA, the CDR3 is TGTGCCAGCAGGAAGTCGCGGGAGGGTAATCATGAGCAGTTCTTC.

CDR3 amino acids: CASSELRGANEQFF. The CDR3 nucleotides are TGTGCCAGCAGTGAATTGCGGGGAGCCAATGAGCAGTTCTTC. The chain links TRBV2 to TRBJ2-1, with TRBD2 as a possible D gene (6 bases). Germline V gene lookup returns CDR1 SNHLY and CDR2 FYNNEI. This CDR3 region has 14 residues. Trimming stripped 2 bases from V and 6 bases from J, with 11 bases between.

The J gene is TRBJ2-1, the V gene TRBV5-4; 7 bases align to TRBD1. The CDR3 sequence is 14 residues long. Germline V gives CDR1 SGHNT, CDR2 YYREEE (reference sequence). Trimming cost V 3 bases and J 4 bases; bases outside gene matches: 4. The CDR3 here is CASSSPTGYNEQFF. CDR3 DNA sequence: TGTGCCAGCAGCTCCCCGACAGGGTACAATGAGCAGTTCTTC.

The chain joins TRBV5-4 to TRBJ2-7, with 13 bases lining up with TRBD2. The V and J ends lost 3 bases and 3 bases, in that order; junction bases with no gene match: 6. Per the germline V gene, CDR1 is SGHNT and CDR2 is YYREEE (reference sequence). The CDR3 is made up of 16 amino acids. The CDR3 DNA is TGTGCCAGCAGCTCCCGGACTAGCGGGAGTTTCTACGAGCAGTACTTC. Translating it yields CASSSRTSGSFYEQYF.

The chain is built from TRBV9 and TRBJ2-3; 10 bases map to TRBD2. The CDR3 runs to 17 residues. J was trimmed by 2 bases and V by 3 bases; bases with no gene match: 9. CDR1 and CDR2 from the germline V gene are SGDLS and YYNGEE. The CDR3, as DNA: TGTGCCAGCAGCGCTTCCTCAAGCGGGAGGGCCACAGATACGCAGTATTTT. Translating gives CASSASSSGRATDTQYF.

The chain employs TRBV5-5 and TRBJ2-2, with D possibly being TRBD2 (6 bases). Germline V CDR1 and CDR2: SGHKS, YYEKEE (reference sequence). CDR3 length equals 15 residues. Between the trimmed V and J ends, which lost 3 bases and 4 bases, there was a span of 13 bases. In DNA form, the CDR3 reads TGTGCCAGCAGCTCCCCGGGACTGTTCACCGGGGAGCTGTTTTTT. As protein: CASSSPGLFTGELFF.